This note documents a single T cell receptor beta chain sequence. What it recognizes is unknown. The data were obtained in a study of post-analysis software for immune sequencing data. Study overall: The cohort encompassed relapsing-remitting, secondary progressive and progressive-relapsing multiple sclerosis disease courses.

Study results and caveats: A handful of TRBV segments, including TRBV5-6, TRBV5-1 and TRBV20-1, were more frequent in patients than controls.

Libraries were made from TCR beta cDNA, and they carried unique molecular identifiers. TCRdb recomputed calls from the PCR reads with MiXCR, one row per CDR3 protein. The sample lists 550,000 to 700,000 distinct CDR3 sequences; roughly 40% were seen once. The CDR3 is made up of 15 amino acids. Germline-derived CDR1 and CDR2 are ENHRY and SYGVKD. After removal of 5 bases from V and 1 base from J, the junction contained 5 bases not matched to a gene. The sample taken for sequencing was blood. This TCR was recovered from a girl between 10 and 17 years old with multiple sclerosis. V usage is TRBV10-3 and J usage is TRBJ1-5, with TRBD1 identical over 7 bases. The CDR3 nucleotides read TGTGCCATCAGTAGTGACAGGGAGAGCAATCAGCCCCAGCATTTT. Protein product: CAISSDRESNQPQHF.